Below are 27 T cell receptor beta chains sequenced from a single sample in a study of blood T cell repertoires in COVID-19. The table came from immunoSEQ multiplex PCR; TCRdb's copy has only in-frame clones and leaves some out. The data contain over 70,000 clones, roughly 84% of them seen just once; the ten biggest clones take up around 7%. The sequencing input was peripheral blood. The receptors originated from a man in his thirties or forties with COVID-19, enrolled during active disease.

This chain links TRBV2 with TRBJ2-7; 7 bases line up with TRBD2. Unmatched junction bases numbered 10, after V lost 8 bases and J lost 6 bases. The CDR3 is made up of 13 amino acids. Germline V gives CDR1 SNHLY, CDR2 FYNNEI. Here the CDR3 reads CASDGDGGSEQYF. The CDR3 region has the DNA TGTGCCAGCGATGGGGACGGGGGGAGCGAGCAGTACTTC.

There are a few counts of this clone. The J gene is TRBJ1-3, the V gene TRBV6-5, with D perhaps matching TRBD1 (5 bases). V shed 2 bases and J shed 1 base, with 9 bases lying between them. This CDR3 has 15 amino acids. Per the germline V gene, CDR1 is MNHEY and CDR2 is SVGAGI. The CDR3 DNA is TGTGCCAGCAGTTACGGGGGAGGGTCTGGAAACACCATATATTTT. It translates to CASSYGGGSGNTIYF.

The chain is built from TRBV28 and TRBJ1-2; TRBD1 agrees at 9 bases. Unmatched junction bases numbered 5, after V lost 4 bases and J lost 5 bases. This CDR3 has 14 residues. CDR1 is MDHEN and CDR2 is SYDVKM in the germline V gene. Here the CDR3 reads CASSSAGTGYGYTF. The DNA for the CDR3 is TGTGCCAGCAGTTCCGCCGGGACAGGGTATGGCTACACCTTC.

Regarding this clone: This may arise from a read error, as a much more abundant clone is one base away. The chain employs TRBV2 and TRBJ1-1; no clear D. The CDR3 covers 13 residues. Germline V gene data show CDR1 as SNHLY and CDR2 as FYNNEI. Trimming removed 4 bases at V and 0 bases at J, with 6 bases between. CDR3 DNA: TGTGCCAGCAGTGGACTGATGAACACTGAAGCTTTCTTT. As protein: CASSGLMNTEAFF.

The CDR3 is CASSVRTSGQETQYF. In nucleotides, the CDR3 is TGTGCCAGCAGCGTCAGGACTAGCGGGCAAGAGACCCAGTACTTC. The chain combines TRBV7-9 with TRBJ2-5; 11 nucleotides match TRBD2. With 5 bases clipped from V and 2 bases from J, the junction kept 4 bases outside the gene matches. Germline lookup yields CDR1 SEHNR and CDR2 FQNEAQ (reference sequence). This CDR3 has 15 residues.

J is TRBJ1-1 and V is TRBV5-4; D gene unclear. The CDR3 extends over 12 amino acids. Looked up from germline, CDR1 is SGHNT and CDR2 is YYREEE (reference sequence). V shed 0 bases and J shed 6 bases, with 6 bases lying between them. The CDR3 DNA sequence: TGTGCCAGCAGCTTGGAGAGGGCTGAAGCTTTCTTT. Encoded protein: CASSLERAEAFF.

The V and J genes are TRBV19 and TRBJ1-5; the D gene is possibly TRBD1 (5 bases). Germline CDR1 LNHDA, CDR2 SQIVND (reference sequence). The V and J ends lost 1 base and 4 bases respectively, with 8 bases between them. The CDR3 runs to 14 residues. CDR3 DNA sequence: TGTGCCAGTAGTATAGCTGCAGGGAATCAGCCCCAGCATTTT. This encodes CASSIAAGNQPQHF.

This clone turned up a few times. This chain connects TRBV6-4 to TRBJ2-5; TRBD1 matches at 7 bases. Germline V CDR1 and CDR2: MRHNA, SNTAGT. Losses at the gene ends were 6 bases for V and 5 bases for J; bases not matched to a gene: 12. The CDR3 contains 15 residues. CDR3 DNA: TGTGCCAGCAGCGGAAGGGGGCGCTTACGGGAGACCCAGTACTTC. Translation gives CASSGRGRLRETQYF.

This chain joins TRBV9 and TRBJ1-1; D ambiguous. From germline, CDR1 is SGDLS and CDR2 YYNGEE. The CDR3 spans 14 residues. Trimming took 0 bases from V and 1 from J, leaving 7 bases between them. Written as DNA, the CDR3 is TGTGCCAGCAGCGTAGATGAGGCGAACACTGAAGCTTTCTTT. Its protein product is CASSVDEANTEAFF.

This clone was detected a few times. The chain recombines TRBV28 with TRBJ1-1; a weak D match, TRBD1 (6 bases). The CDR3 is 12 amino acids. V gave up 3 bases and J gave up 7 bases, with 9 bases separating them. Per the germline V gene, CDR1 is MDHEN and CDR2 is SYDVKM. The CDR3 loop reads CASSLATGEAFF. The CDR3 bases are TGTGCCAGCAGTTTGGCGACAGGTGAAGCTTTCTTT.

This clone occurred a few times. Other DNA sequences in the sample encode the same CDR3. The chain has TRBV28 and TRBJ2-7; 9 nucleotides agree with TRBD2. CDR1 and CDR2 from the germline V gene are MDHEN and SYDVKM. V trimming: 6 bases; J trimming: 0 bases; junction bases outside the gene matches: 6. This CDR3 region has 15 residues. The CDR3 protein is CASSPGLASSYEQYF. Here the CDR3 DNA reads TGTGCCAGCAGCCCCGGACTAGCGAGCTCCTACGAGCAGTACTTC.

This chain uses TRBV3-1 (or the pseudogene TRBV3-2) with TRBJ1-1; D uncertain. Trimming took 1 base from V and 1 from J, leaving 7 bases between them. The CDR3 contains 14 residues. Germline CDR1 is LGHDT and CDR2 is YNNKEL (reference sequence). As DNA, the CDR3 is TGTGCCAGCAGCCAAGGCGGATCGAACACTGAAGCTTTCTTT. It codes for CASSQGGSNTEAFF.

Here the CDR3 reads CASSPNPGGYGELFF. The CDR3 region has the DNA TGTGCCAGCTCACCAAATCCGGGGGGCTACGGGGAGCTGTTTTTT. The gene calls are TRBV18 and TRBJ2-2; the D gene is possibly TRBD2 (7 bases). Germline values: CDR1 KGHSH, CDR2 LQKENI. CDR3 size: 15 residues. Trimming removed 2 bases from V and 7 bases from J, with 14 bases in between. The full variable domain, rest sourced from reference TRBV18 and TRBJ2-2, is NAGVMQNPRHLVRRRGQEARLRCSPMKGHSHVYWYRQLPEEGLKFMVYLQKENIIDESGMPKERFSAEFPKEGPSILRIQQVVRGDSAAYFCASSPNPGGYGELFFGEGSRLTVL.

This clone turned up a few times. The genes are TRBV5-1 and TRBJ1-5; 10 bases are shared with TRBD1. After removal of 4 bases from V and 8 bases from J, the junction contained 12 bases not matched to a gene. CDR1 and CDR2 (germline): SGHRS, YFSETQ. The CDR3 extends over 16 amino acids. This CDR3 is CASSTGTGAAGEPQHF. CDR3 bases: TGCGCCAGCAGCACCGGGACAGGGGCCGCTGGGGAGCCCCAGCATTTT.

This clone appeared a few times. V gene TRBV12-3 or TRBV12-4 combines with J gene TRBJ1-2; 9 bases are a match to TRBD1. CDR3 length: 13 amino acids. J was trimmed by 5 bases and V by 5 bases; bases with no gene match: 3. CDR3 amino acids: CASSTGGRYGYTF. For the CDR3, the DNA is TGTGCCAGCAGTACAGGGGGCCGGTATGGCTACACCTTC.

The J gene is TRBJ1-5, the V gene TRBV6-4; D gene ambiguous. Germline V gives CDR1 MRHNA, CDR2 SNTAGT. The CDR3 is 13 amino acids. The V and J ends lost 2 bases and 4 bases respectively, with 6 bases between them. Here the CDR3 reads CASSDGGNQPQHF. The CDR3 bases are TGTGCCAGCAGTGACGGAGGGAATCAGCCCCAGCATTTT.

The chain carries TRBV6-5 and TRBJ2-7; 11 bases are a match to TRBD2. The length of the CDR3 is 15 residues. Trimming cost V 6 bases and J 2 bases; bases outside gene matches: 6. Germline V gene sequence: CDR1 MNHEY, CDR2 SVGAGI. The CDR3 sequence is CASSPTSGRAYEQYF. The CDR3 DNA is TGTGCCAGCAGCCCAACTAGCGGGAGAGCCTACGAGCAGTACTTC.

The chain carries TRBV7-8 and TRBJ2-7, with a possible D match to TRBD2 (7 bases). CDR1 and CDR2 from the germline V gene are SGHVS and FQNEAQ. CDR3 size: 16 residues. V gave up 6 bases and J gave up 4 bases, with 22 bases separating them. In DNA form, the CDR3 reads TGTGCCAGCAGACTAGGGAGGGGGTTGGGGCGGTACGAGCAGTACTTC. This codes for CASRLGRGLGRYEQYF. The entire variable domain, with the rest obtained from reference TRBV7-8 and TRBJ2-7, is as follows: GAGVSQSPRYKVAKRGQDVALRCDPISGHVSLFWYQQALGQGPEFLTYFQNEAQLDKSGLPSDRFFAERPEGSVSTLKIQRTQQEDSAVYLCASRLGRGLGRYEQYFGPGTRLTVT.

The genes are TRBV4-2 and TRBJ1-5; 7 bases fit TRBD1. Trimming removed 5 bases from V and 2 bases from J; junction bases left unmatched: 12. The germline V gene has CDR1 LGHNA and CDR2 YNFKEQ. The CDR3 is 17 amino acids. CDR3 nucleotide sequence: TGTGCCAGCAGCGAAACGTTGGGACAGCTCGGCAATCAGCCCCAGCATTTT. It encodes CASSETLGQLGNQPQHF.

The CDR3 nucleotides are TGCAGCGTTGGGGACAGCCTGAATCAGCCCCAGCATTTT. It is translated as CSVGDSLNQPQHF. The rearrangement links TRBV29-1 to TRBJ1-5; TRBD1 agrees at 7 bases. The CDR3 is 13 amino acids. Germline-derived CDR1 and CDR2 are SQVTM and ANQGSEA. V lost 4 bases to trimming and J lost 4 bases; unmatched junction nucleotides: 4.

CDR3 protein: CAWSQTLATEAFF. CDR3 DNA sequence: TGTGCCTGGAGTCAGACTTTAGCCACTGAAGCTTTCTTT. The V gene is TRBV30, the J gene TRBJ1-1; the D is unclear. The V gene lost 2 bases and the J gene lost 4 bases, with 11 bases spanning the gap. The CDR3 extends over 13 amino acids. CDR1 and CDR2 (germline): GTSNPN, SVGIG (reference sequence).

CDR3 DNA sequence: TGTGCCAGCAGCTTAACAACCAACCTAGCCCCCGGGGAGCTGTTTTTT. Its translation: CASSLTTNLAPGELFF. The rearrangement joins TRBV5-6 to TRBJ2-2; D possibly corresponds to TRBD2 (5 bases). The germline V gene encodes CDR1 SGHDT and CDR2 YYEEEE. CDR3 length equals 16 residues. V lost 2 bases, J lost 6 bases, and 17 bases lay in between.

This chain joins TRBV19 and TRBJ2-1; 7 positions agree with TRBD1. CDR1 and CDR2 from the germline V gene are LNHDA and SQIVND (reference sequence). J gave up 0 bases and V 3 bases, and 2 bases lay outside the gene matches. The CDR3 covers 15 residues. The CDR3 bases are TGTGCCAGTAGTATGGGACAGAGCTCCTACAATGAGCAGTTCTTC. Translated, it gives CASSMGQSSYNEQFF. The entire variable domain, with the rest obtained from reference TRBV19 and TRBJ2-1, is as follows: DGGITQSPKYLFRKEGQNVTLSCEQNLNHDAMYWYRQDPGQGLRLIYYSQIVNDFQKGDIAEGYSVSREKKESFPLTVTSAQKNPTAFYLCASSMGQSSYNEQFFGPGTRLTVL.

The chain employs TRBV4-3 and TRBJ2-5, with 8 bases that match TRBD1. J gave up 4 bases and V 4 bases, and 11 bases lay outside the gene matches. This CDR3 is built from 16 residues. Germline CDR1 reads LGHNA; CDR2 reads YSLEER. The CDR3 DNA sequence: TGCGCCAGCAGCCCCAGGACAGGGACGGCGGGAGAGACCCAGTACTTC. Its translation is CASSPRTGTAGETQYF.

The genes are TRBV4-2 and TRBJ2-1; TRBD2 aligns across 7 bases. After removal of 0 bases from V and 8 bases from J, the junction contained 13 bases not matched to a gene. The CDR3 runs to 17 residues. Germline CDR1 is LGHNA and CDR2 is YNFKEQ. The DNA for the CDR3 is TGTGCCAGCAGCCAAGATAATCGTGGCGGGAGAGGCTATGAGCAGTTCTTC. It encodes CASSQDNRGGRGYEQFF.

This clone was picked up one time. The genes are TRBV29-1 and TRBJ1-4; 10 bases line up with TRBD1. The V segment lost 5 bases and the J segment 8 bases; nucleotides outside the gene matches: 8. Germline-derived CDR1 and CDR2 are SQVTM and ANQGSEA. This CDR3 has 14 residues. DNA for the CDR3: TGCAGCGTTCTCTTCCGGGACAGGGGAGAAAAACTGTTTTTT. It translates to CSVLFRDRGEKLFF.

The genes are TRBV5-5 and TRBJ1-1; D gene ambiguous. Trimming left V 3 bases short and J 0 bases short, with 6 bases between. The CDR3 is 13 residues long. Germline V gene sequence: CDR1 SGHKS, CDR2 YYEKEE (reference sequence). The CDR3 sequence is CASSSRVNTEAFF. CDR3 sequence (DNA): TGTGCCAGCAGCTCCCGAGTGAACACTGAAGCTTTCTTT. Full variable domain (rest looked up from reference TRBV5-5 and TRBJ1-1): DAGVTQSPTHLIKTRGQQVTLRCSPISGHKSVSWYQQVLGQGPQFIFQYYEKEERGRGNFPDRFSARQFPNYSSELNVNALLLGDSALYLCASSSRVNTEAFFGQGTRLTVV.